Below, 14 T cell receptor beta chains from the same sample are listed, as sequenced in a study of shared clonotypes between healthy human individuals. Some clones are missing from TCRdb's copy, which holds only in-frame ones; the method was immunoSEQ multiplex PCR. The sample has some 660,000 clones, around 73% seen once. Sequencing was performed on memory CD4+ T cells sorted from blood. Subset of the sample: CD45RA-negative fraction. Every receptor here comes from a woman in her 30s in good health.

The CDR3 DNA reads TGTGCCAGCTCACCTAGTAGCGGGTTGGGCCCGGATACGCAGTATTTT. Amino acids: CASSPSSGLGPDTQYF. The rearrangement links TRBV18 to TRBJ2-3, with TRBD2 matching 7 bases. This CDR3 has 16 amino acids. Trimming took 3 bases from V and 6 from J; bases not matched to a gene: 12. Germline V CDR1 and CDR2: KGHSH, LQKENI. Filled out from reference TRBV18 and TRBJ2-3, the complete variable domain reads NAGVMQNPRHLVRRRGQEARLRCSPMKGHSHVYWYRQLPEEGLKFMVYLQKENIIDESGMPKERFSAEFPKEGPSILRIQQVVRGDSAAYFCASSPSSGLGPDTQYFGPGTRLTVL.

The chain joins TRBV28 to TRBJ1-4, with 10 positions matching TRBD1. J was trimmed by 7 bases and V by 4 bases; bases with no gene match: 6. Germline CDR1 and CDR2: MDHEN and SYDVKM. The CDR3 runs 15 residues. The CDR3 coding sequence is TGTGCCAGCAGTTCCTCCGGGACAGGGGTTGAAAAACTGTTTTTT. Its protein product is CASSSSGTGVEKLFF.

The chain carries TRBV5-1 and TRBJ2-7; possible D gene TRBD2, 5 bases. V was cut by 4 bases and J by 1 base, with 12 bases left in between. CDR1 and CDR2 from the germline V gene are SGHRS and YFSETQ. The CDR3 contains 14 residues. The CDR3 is CASSHRTGSYEQYF. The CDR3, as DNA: TGCGCCAGCAGCCACCGGACTGGATCCTACGAGCAGTACTTC.

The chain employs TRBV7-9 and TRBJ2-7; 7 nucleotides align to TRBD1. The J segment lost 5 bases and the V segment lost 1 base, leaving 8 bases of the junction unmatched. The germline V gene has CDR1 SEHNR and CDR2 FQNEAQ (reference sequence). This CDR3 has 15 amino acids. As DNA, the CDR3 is TGTGCCAGCAGCTTAGTACTGGGGGACAGCCACGAGCAGTACTTC. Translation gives CASSLVLGDSHEQYF.

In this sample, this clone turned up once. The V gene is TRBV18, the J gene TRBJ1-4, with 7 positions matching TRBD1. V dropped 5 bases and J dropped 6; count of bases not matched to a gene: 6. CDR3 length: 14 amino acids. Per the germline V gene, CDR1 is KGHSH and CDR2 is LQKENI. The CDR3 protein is CASSTDRRDEKLFF. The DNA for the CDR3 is TGTGCCAGCTCAACGGACAGGCGGGATGAAAAACTGTTTTTT. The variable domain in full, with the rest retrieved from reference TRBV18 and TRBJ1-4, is NAGVMQNPRHLVRRRGQEARLRCSPMKGHSHVYWYRQLPEEGLKFMVYLQKENIIDESGMPKERFSAEFPKEGPSILRIQQVVRGDSAAYFCASSTDRRDEKLFFGSGTQLSVL.

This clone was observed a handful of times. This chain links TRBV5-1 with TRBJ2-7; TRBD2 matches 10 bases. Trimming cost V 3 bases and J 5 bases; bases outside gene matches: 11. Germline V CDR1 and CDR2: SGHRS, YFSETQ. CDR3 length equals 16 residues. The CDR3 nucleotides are TGCGCCAGCAGCTCCATAGCGGGAGGTCTTTCTCACGAGCAGTACTTC. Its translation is CASSSIAGGLSHEQYF.

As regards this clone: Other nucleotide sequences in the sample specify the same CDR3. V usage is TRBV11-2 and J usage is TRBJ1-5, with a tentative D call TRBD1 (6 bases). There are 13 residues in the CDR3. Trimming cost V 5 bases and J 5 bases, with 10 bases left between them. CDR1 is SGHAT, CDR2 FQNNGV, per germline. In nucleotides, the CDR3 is TGTGCCAGCAGCACAGGGACGGATCAGCCCCAGCATTTT. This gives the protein CASSTGTDQPQHF.

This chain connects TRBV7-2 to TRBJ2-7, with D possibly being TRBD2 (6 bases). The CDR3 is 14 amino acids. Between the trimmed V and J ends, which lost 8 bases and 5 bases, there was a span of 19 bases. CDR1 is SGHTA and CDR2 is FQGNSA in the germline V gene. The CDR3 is CASAPGSGSHEQYF. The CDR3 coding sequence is TGTGCCAGCGCCCCAGGTTCCGGGAGCCACGAGCAGTACTTC.

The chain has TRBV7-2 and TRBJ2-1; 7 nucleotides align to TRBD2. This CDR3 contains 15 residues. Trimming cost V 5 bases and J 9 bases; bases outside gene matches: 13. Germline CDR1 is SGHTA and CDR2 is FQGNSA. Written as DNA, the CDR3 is TGTGCCAGCAGCCCAACGGTTCTCGCGGGAGCTGAGCAGTTCTTC. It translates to CASSPTVLAGAEQFF. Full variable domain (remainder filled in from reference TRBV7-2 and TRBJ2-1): GAGVSQSPSNKVTEKGKDVELRCDPISGHTALYWYRQSLGQGLEFLIYFQGNSAPDKSGLPSDRFSAERTGGSVSTLTIQRTQQEDSAVYLCASSPTVLAGAEQFFGPGTRLTVL.

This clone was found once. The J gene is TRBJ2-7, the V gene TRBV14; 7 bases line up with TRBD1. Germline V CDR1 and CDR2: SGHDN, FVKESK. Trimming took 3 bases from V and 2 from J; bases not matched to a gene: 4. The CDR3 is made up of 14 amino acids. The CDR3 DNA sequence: TGTGCCAGCAGCCAGCTGACAGGGACCTACGAGCAGTACTTC. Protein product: CASSQLTGTYEQYF. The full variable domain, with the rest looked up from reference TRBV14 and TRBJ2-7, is EAGVTQFPSHSVIEKGQTVTLRCDPISGHDNLYWYRRVMGKEIKFLLHFVKESKQDESGMPNNRFLAERTGGTYSTLKVQPAELEDSGVYFCASSQLTGTYEQYFGPGTRLTVT.

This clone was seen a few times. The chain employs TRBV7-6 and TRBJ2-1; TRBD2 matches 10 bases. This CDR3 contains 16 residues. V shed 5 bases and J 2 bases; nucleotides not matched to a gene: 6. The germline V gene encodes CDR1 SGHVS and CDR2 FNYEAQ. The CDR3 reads CASSPPSGSAYNEQFF. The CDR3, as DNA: TGTGCCAGCAGCCCCCCTAGCGGGAGCGCCTACAATGAGCAGTTCTTC. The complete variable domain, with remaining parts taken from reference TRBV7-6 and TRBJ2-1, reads GAGVSQSPRYKVTKRGQDVALRCDPISGHVSLYWYRQALGQGPEFLTYFNYEAQQDKSGLPNDRFSAERPEGSISTLTIQRTEQRDSAMYRCASSPPSGSAYNEQFFGPGTRLTVL.

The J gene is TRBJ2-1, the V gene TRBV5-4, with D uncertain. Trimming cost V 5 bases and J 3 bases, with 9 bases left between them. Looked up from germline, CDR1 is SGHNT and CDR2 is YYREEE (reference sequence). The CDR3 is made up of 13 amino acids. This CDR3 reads CASRLGNYNEQFF. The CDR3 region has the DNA TGTGCCAGCAGGCTGGGGAACTACAATGAGCAGTTCTTC.

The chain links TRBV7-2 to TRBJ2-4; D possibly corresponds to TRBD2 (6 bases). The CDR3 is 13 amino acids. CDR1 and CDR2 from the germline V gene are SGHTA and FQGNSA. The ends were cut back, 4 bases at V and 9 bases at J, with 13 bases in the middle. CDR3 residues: CASSSGTGSIQYF. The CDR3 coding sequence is TGTGCCAGCAGCTCGGGGACCGGGAGCATTCAGTACTTC.

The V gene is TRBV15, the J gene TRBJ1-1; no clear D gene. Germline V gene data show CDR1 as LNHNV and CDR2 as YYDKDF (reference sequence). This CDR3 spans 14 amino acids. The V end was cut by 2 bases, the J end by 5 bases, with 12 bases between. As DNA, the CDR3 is TGTGCCACCAGCAGACTACCGCCGGGGACTGAAGCTTTCTTT. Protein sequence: CATSRLPPGTEAFF.